These 9 T cell receptor beta chains were sequenced from one sample in a study of blood T cell repertoires in COVID-19. The protocol was immunoSEQ multiplex PCR, while the TCRdb copy is restricted to in-frame clones and leaves out a portion. Of roughly 240,000 clones in the sample, roughly 86% were seen once. The sequencing input was peripheral blood. These receptors all stem from a woman in her 30s who had recovered from COVID-19.

This sequence joins TRBV5-1 and TRBJ1-2, with unresolved D. CDR3 length equals 18 residues. V was clipped by 3 bases and J by 3 bases, with 24 bases between them. Germline CDR1 SGHRS, CDR2 YFSETQ. This CDR3 reads CASSYPEGRRRRDYGYTF. As DNA, the CDR3 is TGCGCCAGCAGCTATCCGGAAGGAAGGCGGAGGAGGGACTATGGCTACACCTTC.

The gene calls are TRBV19 and TRBJ2-1; TRBD1 matches 10 bases. The germline gives CDR1 LNHDA, CDR2 SQIVND (reference sequence). The V segment lost 4 bases and the J segment 0 bases; nucleotides outside the gene matches: 0. The CDR3 spans 15 residues. The CDR3 bases are TGTGCCAGTAGTAGGACAGGGGGCTCCTACAATGAGCAGTTCTTC. This codes for CASSRTGGSYNEQFF.

This clone came up once. The genes are TRBV7-6 and TRBJ2-3, with 8 bases lining up with TRBD1. The CDR3 is made up of 16 amino acids. V was clipped by 2 bases and J by 2 bases; unmatched bases: 6. The V gene's germline CDR1 is SGHVS and CDR2 FNYEAQ. As DNA, the CDR3 is TGTGCCAGCAGCTTAACTCCGGGACAGGCCACAGATACGCAGTATTTT. This sequence encodes CASSLTPGQATDTQYF.

Only a few counts were recorded for this clone. This chain joins TRBV19 and TRBJ2-3, with D tentatively TRBD2 (6 bases). CDR1 LNHDA and CDR2 SQIVND come from the germline V gene (reference sequence). CDR3 length: 17 residues. Trimming took 5 bases from V and 6 from J, leaving 24 bases between them. DNA for the CDR3: TGTGCCAGTAGTCAGACCTGGGACTCCGGTCATTTGGATACGCAGTATTTT. This translates into CASSQTWDSGHLDTQYF.

This chain links TRBV3-1 (or the pseudogene TRBV3-2) with TRBJ2-1, with D possibly TRBD2 on 5 matching bases. This CDR3 contains 17 residues. V was cut by 0 bases and J by 5 bases, with 17 bases left in between. CDR1 is LGHDT and CDR2 is YNNKEL in the germline V gene (reference sequence). In DNA form, the CDR3 reads TGTGCCAGCAGCCAAGATCCTAGCACCCCATTCCACAATGAGCAGTTCTTC. Amino acids: CASSQDPSTPFHNEQFF.

The chain joins TRBV5-1 to TRBJ1-2, with TRBD1 matching 9 bases. The CDR3 contains 14 residues. The V and J ends lost 2 bases and 6 bases, in that order; junction bases with no gene match: 5. Germline loops: CDR1 SGHRS, CDR2 YFSETQ. The CDR3: CASSFGTGYNGYTF. The CDR3 coding sequence is TGCGCCAGCAGCTTTGGGACAGGGTACAATGGCTACACCTTC.

The chain combines TRBV6-1 with TRBJ2-5; 7 bases line up with TRBD1. The germline gives CDR1 MNHNS, CDR2 SASEGT. The length of the CDR3 is 14 residues. The V gene end was trimmed by 3 bases and the J gene end by 1 base; junction bases not matched to a gene: 2. The chain's CDR3 is CASSDRDSQETQYF. CDR3 DNA sequence: TGTGCCAGCAGTGACAGGGACAGCCAAGAGACCCAGTACTTC.

The chain has TRBV9 and TRBJ2-7; D might be TRBD2 (5 bases). V lost 4 bases, J lost 6 bases, and 14 bases lay in between. Germline values: CDR1 SGDLS, CDR2 YYNGEE. This CDR3 has 13 residues. CDR3 DNA sequence: TGTGCCAGCAGCCCGACGGTGGCGGGCGAGCAGTACTTC. It yields the protein CASSPTVAGEQYF.

This chain's CDR3 is CASSIDLLAGGRTGELFF. CDR3 in DNA: TGTGCCAGTAGTATAGACCTACTAGCGGGGGGGCGTACCGGGGAGCTGTTTTTT. The chain carries TRBV19 and TRBJ2-2; 13 bases fit TRBD2. J gave up 5 bases and V 0 bases, and 6 bases lay outside the gene matches. The CDR3 runs 18 residues. Germline CDR1 LNHDA, CDR2 SQIVND (reference sequence).